The sequence of this TCR beta chain was determined in a study of OX40 agonist ivuxolimab in advanced cancers. Study details: The mean age was 60 years, ranging from about 23 to 85, with under 90% of participants male.

Using immunoSEQ multiplex PCR, the repertoire was profiled, and TCRdb retains in-frame clones only, with some absent. The data show more than 45,000 clones, roughly 85% seen once. In its sample, this clone was seen a few times. Its antigen remains unknown. The sample has other DNA sequences that encode this CDR3 too. In germline, CDR1 is SGHTA, CDR2 FQGNSA. V was cut by 4 bases and J by 3 bases, with 9 bases left in between. The length of the CDR3 is 13 residues. Study-wide results and caveats: Expanded peripheral T cell antigen specificity was not determined.

The source of this sequence is an adult with an advanced solid tumor such as melanoma, head and neck, liver or kidney cancer. The sample consisted of CD4+ or CD8+ T cells sorted from blood, taken in a trial of the OX40 agonist ivuxolimab. The chain uses TRBV7-2 and TRBJ1-1, with D maybe TRBD1 (5 bases). CDR3 protein: CASSSQGDTEAFF. In nucleotides, the CDR3 is TGTGCCAGCAGCTCCCAAGGGGACACTGAAGCTTTCTTT.